This TCR beta chain is drawn from a study of blood T cell repertoires in COVID-19. TCRdb keeps only in-frame clones here, not all; method: immunoSEQ multiplex PCR. There are roughly 330,000 clones in the sample; 85% to 90% occur only once, and 10% lies in the top ten. The sequenced sample was PBMCs or T cells enriched from blood (not recorded which). The sequence came from a young woman who had recovered from COVID-19.

The CDR3 nucleotides read TGTGCCAGCAGCTCACAGGGGAGCTCCTACAATGAGCAGTTCTTC. The encoded protein is CASSSQGSSYNEQFF. The V gene is TRBV5-6, the J gene TRBJ2-1; 7 nucleotides line up with TRBD1. This CDR3 spans 15 amino acids. V gave up 3 bases and J gave up 0 bases; unmatched junction bases: 3. Per germline, CDR1 SGHDT and CDR2 YYEEEE. Together with reference TRBV5-6 and TRBJ2-1, the CDR3 gives the full variable domain: DAGVTQSPTHLIKTRGQQVTLRCSPKSGHDTVSWYQQALGQGPQFIFQYYEEEERQRGNFPDRFSGHQFPNYSSELNVNALLLGDSALYLCASSSQGSSYNEQFFGPGTRLTVL.